A selection of T cell receptor beta chains follows, all from one sample in a study of shared clonotypes between healthy human individuals. The assay was immunoSEQ multiplex PCR, and TCRdb's table has in-frame clones only and misses some. The profile shows approximately 1.5 million clones, around 98% of them singletons. Sequenced sample: naive CD4+ T cells sorted from blood. The receptors were sampled from a young man in good health. Both conserved end residues are part of each CDR3. The D gene is left open where the match is weak. Clone size is not always given. Where it is, it says once, few, many or a class for expanded clones.

V: TRBV7-9
size: .
J: TRBJ1-5
D: .
DNA: TGTGCCAGCAGCTCAGGACCGGGACTGGGGAGCAATCAGCCCCAGCATTTT
CDR3: CASSSGPGLGSNQPQHF

V: TRBV28
size: .
J: TRBJ1-1
D: .
DNA: TGTGCCAGCAAGGAGGGGACAATGAACACTGAAGCTTTCTTT
CDR3: CASKEGTMNTEAFF

V: TRBV28
size: .
J: TRBJ2-7
D: .
DNA: TGTGCCAGCAGTGCCCCTTACGAGCAGTACTTC
CDR3: CASSAPYEQYF

V: TRBV29-1
size: .
J: TRBJ1-1
D: .
DNA: TGCAGCGTATCGGGACACGCGAACACTGAAGCTTTCTTT
CDR3: CSVSGHANTEAFF

V: TRBV18
size: .
J: TRBJ2-7
D: .
DNA: TGTGCCAGCTCACCCCGAACAGGGAACGAGCAGTACTTC
CDR3: CASSPRTGNEQYF

V: TRBV6-5
size: .
J: TRBJ2-1
D: TRBD2
DNA: TGTGCCAGCAGTTATTTTTCAGCGGGAGGTCGTAATGAGCAGTTCTTC
CDR3: CASSYFSAGGRNEQFF

V: TRBV5-5
size: .
J: TRBJ2-1
D: TRBD2
DNA: TGTGCCAGCAGCTCCTCGGGACTAGCATCCAATGAGCAGTTCTTC
CDR3: CASSSSGLASNEQFF

V: TRBV28
size: .
J: TRBJ2-6
D: TRBD1
DNA: TGTGCCAGCAGTTTGACAGGGGCTGGGGCCAACGTCCTGACTTTC
CDR3: CASSLTGAGANVLTF

V: TRBV29-1
size: once
J: TRBJ2-7
D: .
DNA: TGCAGCGTTTGGGGCAGGGGCTACGAGCAGTACTTC
CDR3: CSVWGRGYEQYF

V: TRBV29-1
size: .
J: TRBJ1-1
D: .
DNA: TGCAGCGTTCCAGGACCCGAAGCTTTCTTT
CDR3: CSVPGPEAFF

V: TRBV29-1
size: .
J: TRBJ1-3
D: .
DNA: TGCAGCGTTGAATGGGGCAATGGAAACACCATATATTTT
CDR3: CSVEWGNGNTIYF

V: TRBV29-1
size: once
J: TRBJ2-2
D: TRBD1
DNA: TGCAGCGTTGGACAGGGAATTACCGGGGAGCTGTTTTTT
CDR3: CSVGQGITGELFF

V: TRBV7-9
size: .
J: TRBJ1-1
D: TRBD1
DNA: TGTGCCAGCAGCTTAGGGACAGGGAGTAACACTGAAGCTTTCTTT
CDR3: CASSLGTGSNTEAFF

V: TRBV5-1
size: .
J: TRBJ2-3
D: .
DNA: TGCGCCAGCAGCTTGACCGGGATCCTTGGGGCTAGCACAGATACGCAGTATTTT
CDR3: CASSLTGILGASTDTQYF

V: TRBV7-2
size: .
J: TRBJ2-3
D: TRBD1
DNA: TGTGCCAGCAGCTTGGACAGGGCTGCAGATACGCAGTATTTT
CDR3: CASSLDRAADTQYF

V: TRBV6-4
size: .
J: TRBJ1-1
D: TRBD1
DNA: TGTGCCAGCAGTGACGACAGGGGGGATCGAGCTTTCTTT
CDR3: CASSDDRGDRAFF

V: TRBV9
size: .
J: TRBJ1-5
D: TRBD1
DNA: TGTGCCAGCAGCGGCGGGACAGGGGATCAGCCCCAGCATTTT
CDR3: CASSGGTGDQPQHF

V: TRBV7-6
size: .
J: TRBJ2-2
D: .
DNA: TGTGCCAGCAGCTTAGGTAGCGGAGTAAACACCGGGGAGCTGTTTTTT
CDR3: CASSLGSGVNTGELFF

V: TRBV7-2
size: .
J: TRBJ2-7
D: .
DNA: TGTGCCAGCAGCTTTCCTCCGGGGAACTCCTACGAGCAGTACTTC
CDR3: CASSFPPGNSYEQYF

V: TRBV2
size: .
J: TRBJ2-7
D: .
DNA: TGTGCCAGCAGCGGGGACACCTCCTACGAGCAGTACTTC
CDR3: CASSGDTSYEQYF

V: TRBV27
size: .
J: TRBJ2-7
D: .
DNA: TGTGCCAGCAGTTTATTAAGGGGTCCCTACGAGCAGTACTTC
CDR3: CASSLLRGPYEQYF

V: TRBV10-3
size: .
J: TRBJ2-1
D: .
DNA: TGTGCCATCAGCGCCCATATAAGCGGGCCTGAGAGCGGCGGGGCGTTCTTC
CDR3: CAISAHISGPESGGAFF

V: TRBV18
size: .
J: TRBJ2-1
D: .
DNA: TGTGCCAGCTCACCACGTCAACCTTCGAGATACAATGAGCAGTTCTTC
CDR3: CASSPRQPSRYNEQFF

V: TRBV4-3
size: .
J: TRBJ2-7
D: .
DNA: TGCGCCAGCAGCCAAGCCGTTGAGGGGAGTATCGAGCAGTACTTC
CDR3: CASSQAVEGSIEQYF

V: TRBV2
size: .
J: TRBJ1-1
D: TRBD1
DNA: TGTGCCAGCAGTGAGACAGGGCAGACTGAAGCTTTCTTT
CDR3: CASSETGQTEAFF

V: TRBV5-1
size: .
J: TRBJ2-2
D: TRBD1
DNA: TGCGCCAGCAGTCTCGGACAGGGGGCAAACGGGGAGCTGTTTTTT
CDR3: CASSLGQGANGELFF

V: TRBV7-9
size: .
J: TRBJ2-3
D: .
DNA: TGTGCCAGCAGCTTAGTCCCCGGGGCCACAGATACGCAGTATTTT
CDR3: CASSLVPGATDTQYF

V: TRBV28
size: few
J: TRBJ1-1
D: .
DNA: TGTGCCAGCAGTTTTCGGGGCACTGAAGCTTTCTTT
CDR3: CASSFRGTEAFF

V: TRBV7-9
size: .
J: TRBJ2-7
D: .
DNA: TGTGCCAGCAGCTTAGTTCAGGGCCACGAGCAGTACTTC
CDR3: CASSLVQGHEQYF

V: TRBV27
size: .
J: TRBJ2-2
D: .
DNA: TGTGCCAGCAGTCCGACGACAGGCCCGGACACCAACACCGGGGAGCTGTTTTTT
CDR3: CASSPTTGPDTNTGELFF

V: TRBV19
size: .
J: TRBJ1-5
D: TRBD1
DNA: TGTGCCAGTCAGGACAGGTTCAATCAGCCCCAGCATTTT
CDR3: CASQDRFNQPQHF

V: TRBV28
size: .
J: TRBJ1-4
D: .
DNA: TGTGCCACCCAATGGGGGGTTGAAAAACTGTTTTTT
CDR3: CATQWGVEKLFF

V: TRBV29-1
size: .
J: TRBJ2-7
D: .
DNA: TGCAGCGTGCTCCCGGACGGAATACAGGGGGGGTTCGAGCAGTACTTC
CDR3: CSVLPDGIQGGFEQYF

V: TRBV5-1
size: .
J: TRBJ2-1
D: TRBD1
DNA: TGCGCCAGCAGCTTTGGGACAGGGGGCTACAATGAGCAGTTCTTC
CDR3: CASSFGTGGYNEQFF

V: TRBV27
size: .
J: TRBJ2-7
D: .
DNA: TGTGCCAGCAGTCGACGAGGGAGGAACTACGAGCAGTACTTC
CDR3: CASSRRGRNYEQYF

V: TRBV19
size: .
J: TRBJ2-7
D: .
DNA: TGTGCCAGTAGCGCAAATCCACCCGACTCCTACGAGCAGTACTTC
CDR3: CASSANPPDSYEQYF

V: TRBV7-2
size: .
J: TRBJ2-1
D: .
DNA: .
CDR3: CASSLMLVASGSSEFF

V: TRBV15
size: .
J: TRBJ2-1
D: TRBD1
DNA: TGTGCCACCAGCAGAGAGGGGACAGGGGCCTACAATGAGCAGTTCTTC
CDR3: CATSREGTGAYNEQFF

V: TRBV5-1
size: .
J: TRBJ2-3
D: .
DNA: TGCGCCAGCAGCTTGGAAGCAGCGGATACGCAGTATTTT
CDR3: CASSLEAADTQYF

V: TRBV7-9
size: .
J: TRBJ2-7
D: TRBD2
DNA: TGTGCCAGCAGCTCCACCCTAGCGGGTGATCCCTACGAGCAGTACTTC
CDR3: CASSSTLAGDPYEQYF

V: TRBV7-2
size: .
J: TRBJ2-7
D: TRBD2
DNA: TGTGCCAGCAGCCACAAAGGGCTAGCGGGAGCGAGGGAGCAGTACTTC
CDR3: CASSHKGLAGAREQYF

V: TRBV6-1
size: .
J: TRBJ1-2
D: .
DNA: TGTGCCAGCAGTGAAAGGGGCGACAACAACTATGGCTACACCTTC
CDR3: CASSERGDNNYGYTF

V: TRBV5-8
size: .
J: TRBJ1-4
D: .
DNA: TGTGCCAGCAGCATAGGGAGGAGGGTCGAAAAACTGTTTTTT
CDR3: CASSIGRRVEKLFF

V: TRBV7-2
size: .
J: TRBJ2-1
D: TRBD1
DNA: TGTGCCAGCAGCTCTGGACAGGGAGTTGGCAATGAGCAGTTCTTC
CDR3: CASSSGQGVGNEQFF

V: TRBV6-1
size: .
J: TRBJ1-1
D: .
DNA: TGTGCCAGCAGTGATAGGATTGGAACTGAAGCTTTCTTT
CDR3: CASSDRIGTEAFF

V: TRBV7-2
size: .
J: TRBJ2-7
D: TRBD2
DNA: TGTGCCAGCAGCTTAGAAGTGGGGTGGAGCGGGAGGCCGTACTTC
CDR3: CASSLEVGWSGRPYF

V: TRBV28
size: .
J: TRBJ2-5
D: TRBD2
DNA: TGTGCCAGCAGTTTAATTCGCGGGAGGGCCCAGGAGACCCAGTACTTC
CDR3: CASSLIRGRAQETQYF

V: TRBV28
size: .
J: TRBJ1-2
D: .
DNA: TGTGCCAGCAGGATCCCTGGGGATGGCTACACCTTC
CDR3: CASRIPGDGYTF

V: TRBV7-8
size: .
J: TRBJ2-7
D: .
DNA: TGTGCCAGCAGCTCCTCCGGGGGAGGCCCCGACGAGCAGTACTTC
CDR3: CASSSSGGGPDEQYF

V: TRBV5-1
size: .
J: TRBJ2-7
D: .
DNA: TGCGCCAGCAGCTTGGGCAGGGCCTACGAGCAGTACTTC
CDR3: CASSLGRAYEQYF

V: TRBV19
size: .
J: TRBJ2-1
D: TRBD2
DNA: TGTGCCAGTAGTAGGGCTAGCGGGAGCTCCTACAATGAGCAGTTCTTC
CDR3: CASSRASGSSYNEQFF

V: TRBV29-1
size: .
J: TRBJ2-3
D: .
DNA: TGCAGCGTTGGGGCCCGTCATGGGGGGCGCAGGGTAGATACGCAGTATTTT
CDR3: CSVGARHGGRRVDTQYF

V: TRBV30
size: .
J: TRBJ1-1
D: .
DNA: TGTGCCTGGAGTGTAACAGGGTGGAACACTGAAGCTTTCTTT
CDR3: CAWSVTGWNTEAFF

V: TRBV5-1
size: .
J: TRBJ2-5
D: .
DNA: TGCGCCAGCAGGGACCCCCAGGGCGTGAAGACCCAGTACTTC
CDR3: CASRDPQGVKTQYF

V: TRBV7-8
size: .
J: TRBJ2-3
D: TRBD2
DNA: TGTGCCAGCAGCCCAACTCTAGCGGGAGCTGGCGGTGATACGCAGTATTTT
CDR3: CASSPTLAGAGGDTQYF

V: TRBV7-9
size: .
J: TRBJ2-3
D: .
DNA: TGTGCCAGCAGCTTACCGGATACGCAGTATTTT
CDR3: CASSLPDTQYF